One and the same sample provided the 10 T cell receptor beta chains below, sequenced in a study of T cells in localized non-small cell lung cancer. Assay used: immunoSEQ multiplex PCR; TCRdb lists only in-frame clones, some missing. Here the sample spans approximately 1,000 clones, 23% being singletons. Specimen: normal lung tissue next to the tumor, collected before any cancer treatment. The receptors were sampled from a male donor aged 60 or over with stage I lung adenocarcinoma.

The CDR3 DNA is TGTGCCAGCAGTGGGTGGGGCACCGGGGAGCTGTTTTTT. Its protein is CASSGWGTGELFF. The chain carries TRBV9 and TRBJ2-2, with D hard to call. Germline V CDR1 and CDR2: SGDLS, YYNGEE. The ends were cut back, 5 bases at V and 4 bases at J, with 9 bases in the middle. There are 13 residues in the CDR3. The entire variable domain, with the rest obtained from reference TRBV9 and TRBJ2-2, is as follows: DSGVTQTPKHLITATGQRVTLRCSPRSGDLSVYWYQQSLDQGLQFLIQYYNGEERAKGNILERFSAQQFPDLHSELNLSSLELGDSALYFCASSGWGTGELFFGEGSRLTVL.

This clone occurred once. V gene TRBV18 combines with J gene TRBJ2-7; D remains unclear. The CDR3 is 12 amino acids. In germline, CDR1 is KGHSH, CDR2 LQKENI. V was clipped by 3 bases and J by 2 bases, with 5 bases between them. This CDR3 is CASSPDTYEQYF. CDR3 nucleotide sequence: TGTGCCAGCTCACCCGACACCTACGAGCAGTACTTC.

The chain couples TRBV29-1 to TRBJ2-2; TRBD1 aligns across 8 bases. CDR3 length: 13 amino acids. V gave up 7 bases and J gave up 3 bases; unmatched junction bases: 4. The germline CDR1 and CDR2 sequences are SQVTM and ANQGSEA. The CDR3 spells CSGLDRDTGELFF. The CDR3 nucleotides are TGCAGCGGATTGGACAGGGACACCGGGGAGCTGTTTTTT.

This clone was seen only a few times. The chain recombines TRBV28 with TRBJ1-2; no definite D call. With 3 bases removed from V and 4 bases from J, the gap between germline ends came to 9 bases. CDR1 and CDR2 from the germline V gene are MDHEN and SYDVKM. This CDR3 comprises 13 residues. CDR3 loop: CASSFNSRYGYTF. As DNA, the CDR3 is TGTGCCAGCAGTTTTAATAGTCGCTATGGCTACACCTTC.

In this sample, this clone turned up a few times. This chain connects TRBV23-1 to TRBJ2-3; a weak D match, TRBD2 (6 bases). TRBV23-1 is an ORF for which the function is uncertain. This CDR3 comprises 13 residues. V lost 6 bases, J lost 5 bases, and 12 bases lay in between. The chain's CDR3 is CASSGTGLDTQYF. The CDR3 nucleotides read TGCGCCAGCAGCGGGACTGGGCTAGATACGCAGTATTTT.

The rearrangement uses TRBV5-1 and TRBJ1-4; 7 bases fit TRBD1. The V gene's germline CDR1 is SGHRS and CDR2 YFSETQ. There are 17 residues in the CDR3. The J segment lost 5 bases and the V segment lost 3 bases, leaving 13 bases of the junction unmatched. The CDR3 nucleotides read TGCGCCAGCAGCTCCGCCGGGACAGCAAAGGGGAATGAAAAACTGTTTTTT. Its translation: CASSSAGTAKGNEKLFF.

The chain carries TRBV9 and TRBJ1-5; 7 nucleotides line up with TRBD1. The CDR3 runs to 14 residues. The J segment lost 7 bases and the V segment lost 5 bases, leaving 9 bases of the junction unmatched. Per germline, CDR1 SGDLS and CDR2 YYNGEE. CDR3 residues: CASSARGQGQPQHF. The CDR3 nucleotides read TGTGCCAGCAGTGCAAGGGGGCAAGGGCAGCCCCAGCATTTT.

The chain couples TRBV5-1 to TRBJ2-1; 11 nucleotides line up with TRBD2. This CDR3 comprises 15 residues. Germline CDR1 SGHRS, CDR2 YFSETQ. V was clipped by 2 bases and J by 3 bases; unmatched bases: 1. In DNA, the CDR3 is TGCGCCAGCAGCTTACTAGCGGGAGACTACAATGAGCAGTTCTTC. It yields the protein CASSLLAGDYNEQFF.

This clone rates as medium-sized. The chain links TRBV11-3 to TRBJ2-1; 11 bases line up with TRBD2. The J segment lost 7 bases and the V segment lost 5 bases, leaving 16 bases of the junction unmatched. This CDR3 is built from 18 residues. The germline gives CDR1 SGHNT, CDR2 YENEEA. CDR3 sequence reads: CASSLTGTGTSGGNEQFF. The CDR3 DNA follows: TGTGCCAGCAGCCTAACCGGGACAGGGACTAGCGGCGGAAATGAGCAGTTCTTC.

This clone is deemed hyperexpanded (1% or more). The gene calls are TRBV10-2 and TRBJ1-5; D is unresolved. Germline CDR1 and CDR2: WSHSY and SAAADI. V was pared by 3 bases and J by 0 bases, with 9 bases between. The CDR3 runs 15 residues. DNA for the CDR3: TGCGCCAGCAGTGATGCGGGATATAGCAATCAGCCCCAGCATTTT. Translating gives CASSDAGYSNQPQHF.